This T cell receptor (beta chain) emerged from a study of the immune and genomic landscape of osteosarcoma. Profiled with immunoSEQ multiplex PCR; TCRdb holds only in-frame clones, not every one. The sample lists 6,000 to 7,000 clones; 68% were seen once. V was pared by 4 bases and J by 5 bases, with 13 bases of the junction left unmatched. This CDR3 has 16 residues. Germline V gene sequence: CDR1 SNHLY, CDR2 FYNNEI. Primary, local recurrence and metastasis osteosarcoma tumors were taken after treatment from poor-prognosis patients. The TCR originated in a human donor with osteosarcoma. The sample taken for sequencing was osteosarcoma tumor tissue from the lung. The J gene is TRBJ1-2, the V gene TRBV2; 7 positions match TRBD1. CDR3 region: CASSGTGAGTPYGYTF. The CDR3 bases are TGTGCCAGCAGTGGGACAGGAGCGGGCACACCTTATGGCTACACCTTC.